A selection of T cell receptor beta chains follows, all from one sample in a study of T-cell memory formation after mild COVID-19. Using its own MiXCR run on the 5' RACE reads, TCRdb lists one record per CDR3 protein. Of 300,000 to 400,000 distinct CDR3 sequences in the sample, more than 15% were seen once. The sequenced material came from PBMCs or a T cell subset sorted from them (not recorded which). The receptors shown here come from a man aged 18-30 years who had mild COVID-19 (a few samples of this study predate the infection). Cell type and time point are not known. CDR3s include the opening cysteine and the closing phenylalanine or tryptophan. Fields, in order: V gene, J gene, CDR3 protein.

>TRBV7-9|TRBJ2-3
CASSNRDTQYF
>TRBV9|TRBJ1-1
CASSVGRGTEAFF
>TRBV5-1|TRBJ1-4
CASRGGHGEKLFF
>TRBV20-1|TRBJ1-4
CSAGTVWTNEKLFF
>TRBV18|TRBJ2-3
CASSPPGMADTQYF
>TRBV11-1|TRBJ2-2
CASSFGLRGTGELFF
>TRBV18|TRBJ2-6
CASSFLTGANVLTF
>TRBV2|TRBJ1-2
CASSPILQGEDGYTF
>TRBV9|TRBJ2-1
CASSVGIGTSYNEQFF
>TRBV4-3|TRBJ1-5
CASSQEDRAGDQPQHF
>TRBV4-3|TRBJ2-1
CASSAHDWGNEQFF
>TRBV6-2/TRBV6-3|TRBJ1-5
CASKPPGTGDLGNQPQHF
>TRBV4-1|TRBJ1-2
CASSQGGLSQGARLYGYTF
>TRBV7-2|TRBJ2-3
CASSFTLTGTGGTDTQYF
>TRBV28|TRBJ2-3
CASSSGQGFKDTQYF
>TRBV7-9|TRBJ2-3
CASSWEGYTQYF
>TRBV5-4|TRBJ1-2
CASSPFGRKGIDNYGYTF
>TRBV4-1|TRBJ1-5
CASSPAAGNQPQHF
>TRBV4-1|TRBJ1-2
CASSPGTPPEGYTF
>TRBV4-1|TRBJ2-3
CASSENGGNTQYF
>TRBV5-6|TRBJ2-3
CASSGGDSPTDTQYF
>TRBV7-2|TRBJ1-6
CASSKPFGEGNSPLHF
>TRBV6-5|TRBJ2-1
CASTGQGVVNEQFF
>TRBV7-7|TRBJ2-5
CASSFGRNQETQYF
>TRBV10-3|TRBJ1-6
CAISESRMVNSPLHF
>TRBV4-1|TRBJ2-2
CASSQVQGAAGELFF
>TRBV4-2|TRBJ2-6
CASSQEGNSGANVLTF
>TRBV12-3/TRBV12-4|TRBJ2-1
CASSVWTGDNEQFF
>TRBV27|TRBJ1-1
CASSNRGAGNTEAFF
>TRBV12-3/TRBV12-4|TRBJ2-7
CASSSLTNTYEQYF
>TRBV20-1|TRBJ2-3
CSAEIVRQGNTDTQYF
>TRBV7-3|TRBJ2-1
CASSLLQGNEQFF
>TRBV20-1|TRBJ1-5
CSARGTGNQPQHF
>TRBV5-6|TRBJ2-7
CASSLARQGMGKREQYF
>TRBV7-9|TRBJ2-1
CASSLDNEQFF
>TRBV20-1|TRBJ1-1
CSAFTPDRAGTEAFF
>TRBV29-1|TRBJ1-2
CSDGPGGDGYTF
>TRBV7-6|TRBJ2-3
CASSHLGHTDTQYF
>TRBV7-2|TRBJ2-1
CASSGAGDLRFF
>TRBV20-1|TRBJ2-3
CSARGWTGGADTQYF
>TRBV10-1|TRBJ2-2
CASSELNPSNTGELFF
>TRBV13|TRBJ1-1
CASSLGLGQENEAFF
>TRBV6-1|TRBJ2-2
CASSPSGVGELFF
>TRBV7-2|TRBJ1-5
CASSSDRAQPQHF
>TRBV2|TRBJ1-6
CASSSQGQDNSPLHF
>TRBV6-6|TRBJ1-1
CASNPGGGKAFF